The 23 T cell receptor beta chains presented below share a single source sample, sequenced in a study of sequential checkpoint blockade in melanoma. This table comes from immunoSEQ multiplex PCR, and its TCRdb copy is limited to in-frame clones, with some not included. Of some 7,500 clones in the sample, around a quarter were seen once. Treatment here: randomized to nivolumab then ipilimumab (arm A) or the reverse (arm B). Here the sequenced sample was tumor tissue (inferred from file names), taken from a patient given nivolumab and ipilimumab in sequence. These receptors were obtained from a human donor with melanoma.

The chain recombines TRBV19 with TRBJ2-5; the D is unclear. Trimming took off 6 bases at V and 0 bases at J, with 8 bases between the two ends. This CDR3 is built from 13 residues. Germline V gene sequence: CDR1 LNHDA, CDR2 SQIVND (reference sequence). CDR3 coding DNA: TGTGCCAGTAGGTCGGAGTACCAAGAGACCCAGTACTTC. This sequence encodes CASRSEYQETQYF.

This clone was recorded a few times. CDR3 DNA sequence: TGTGCCAGCAGCTTAGATTATGGAGGACATGGCTACACCTTC. Amino acids: CASSLDYGGHGYTF. V is TRBV11-3 and J is TRBJ1-2; D gene unclear. CDR1 and CDR2 (germline): SGHNT, YENEEA. V lost 0 bases, J lost 6 bases, and 11 bases lay in between. This CDR3 is 14 amino acids long.

The chain combines TRBV29-1 with TRBJ2-5; D remains ambiguous. The CDR3 loop spans 12 amino acids. The V gene's germline CDR1 is SQVTM and CDR2 ANQGSEA. Trimming removed 2 bases at V and 2 bases at J, with 6 bases between. CDR3 in amino acids: CSVERGQETQYF. In DNA form, the CDR3 reads TGCAGCGTTGAACGTGGGCAAGAGACCCAGTACTTC.

This chain links TRBV28 with TRBJ2-7; 7 bases map to TRBD1. Germline loops: CDR1 MDHEN, CDR2 SYDVKM. The CDR3 is made up of 12 amino acids. J gave up 6 bases and V 10 bases, and 9 bases lay outside the gene matches. The CDR3 region is CAINRGSSEQYF. CDR3 DNA sequence: TGTGCCATCAACAGGGGCAGTAGCGAGCAGTACTTC.

This clone is medium-sized in the sample. The chain combines TRBV11-3 with TRBJ2-7; D not resolved. The CDR3 consists of 14 residues. Germline assignment: CDR1 SGHNT and CDR2 YENEEA. Trimming took off 5 bases at V and 7 bases at J, with 18 bases between the two ends. This CDR3 is CASSHQSGSAEQYF. CDR3 sequence (DNA): TGTGCCAGCAGCCACCAATCCGGATCGGCGGAGCAGTACTTC. Combining the CDR3 with reference TRBV11-3 and TRBJ2-7 gives the whole variable domain EAGVVQSPRYKIIEKKQPVAFWCNPISGHNTLYWYLQNLGQGPELLIRYENEEAVDDSQLPKDRFSAERLKGVDSTLKIQPAELGDSAVYLCASSHQSGSAEQYFGPGTRLTVT.

The rearrangement joins TRBV9 to TRBJ1-1, with 7 bases matching TRBD1. Trimming removed 5 bases from V and 1 base from J; junction bases left unmatched: 2. Germline V gene data show CDR1 as SGDLS and CDR2 as YYNGEE. This CDR3 region has 13 residues. CDR3 protein: CASSGTANTEAFF. DNA of the CDR3: TGTGCCAGCAGTGGGACAGCGAACACTGAAGCTTTCTTT.

This clone has a handful of counts. The chain employs TRBV6-8 and TRBJ2-2, with TRBD1 matching over 7 bases. Unmatched junction bases numbered 6, after V lost 10 bases and J lost 1 base. There are 14 residues in the CDR3. Germline values: CDR1 MNHGY, CDR2 SAAAGT. The CDR3 sequence: CAISRQGNTGELFF. The CDR3 DNA is TGTGCCATCAGCCGACAGGGGAACACCGGGGAGCTGTTTTTT.

The table lists this clone with a few counts. This chain links TRBV6-8 with TRBJ2-2, with 8 bases matching TRBD1. Losses at the gene ends were 10 bases for V and 2 bases for J; bases not matched to a gene: 3. The CDR3 runs to 13 residues. Germline loops: CDR1 MNHGY, CDR2 SAAAGT. The CDR3: CATSGGNTGELFF. CDR3 sequence (DNA): TGTGCCACTTCAGGGGGCAACACCGGGGAGCTGTTTTTT.

The chain links TRBV6-8 to TRBJ2-2; TRBD1 or TRBD2 may be the D gene (5 bases each). CDR3 length equals 17 residues. Germline V CDR1 and CDR2: MNHGY, SAAAGT. V gave up 2 bases and J gave up 2 bases, with 15 bases separating them. DNA of the CDR3: TGTGCCAGCAGTTACGGTTCCCGGGGCGGAAACACCGGGGAGCTGTTTTTT. Translating gives CASSYGSRGGNTGELFF.

This sequence joins TRBV6-8 and TRBJ2-5; TRBD2 agrees at 8 bases. V lost 10 bases and J lost 4; bases outside the gene matches: 11. Germline values: CDR1 MNHGY, CDR2 SAAAGT. This CDR3 has 14 amino acids. CDR3 sequence reads: CATKAGELRETQYF. DNA of the CDR3: TGTGCCACCAAAGCGGGGGAGCTACGAGAGACCCAGTACTTC.

There are many counts of this clone. V gene TRBV4-1 combines with J gene TRBJ2-7; 15 bases map to TRBD2. Germline values: CDR1 MGHRA, CDR2 YSYEKL. V lost 0 bases to trimming and J lost 4 bases; unmatched junction nucleotides: 7. The CDR3 contains 18 residues. The CDR3, as DNA: TGCGCCAGCAGCCAAGATTTCGGACTAGCGGGAGGGCATTACGAGCAGTACTTC. This codes for CASSQDFGLAGGHYEQYF.

The CDR3 sequence is CASSYQRGDYGYTF. The CDR3 region has the DNA TGTGCCAGCAGTTACCAGCGGGGCGACTATGGCTACACCTTC. The chain uses TRBV6-8 and TRBJ1-2; tentatively, D is TRBD1 (5 bases). Germline V CDR1 and CDR2: MNHGY, SAAAGT. The CDR3 spans 14 residues. V was pared by 2 bases and J by 3 bases, with 10 bases between.

V gene TRBV18 combines with J gene TRBJ1-4; D possibly corresponds to TRBD1 (5 bases). V gave up 1 base and J gave up 6 bases, with 12 bases separating them. CDR3 size: 15 residues. Germline loops: CDR1 KGHSH, CDR2 LQKENI. CDR3 in DNA: TGTGCCAGCTCACCACTTCGAACAGGCGATGAAAAACTGTTTTTT. This encodes CASSPLRTGDEKLFF.

V is TRBV11-3 and J is TRBJ2-1, with a tentative D call TRBD2 (6 bases). The germline gives CDR1 SGHNT, CDR2 YENEEA. The V gene lost 3 bases and the J gene lost 6 bases, with 18 bases spanning the gap. This CDR3 spans 16 amino acids. In nucleotides, the CDR3 is TGTGCCAGCAGCTTTTTTGGCCGGGACTTTTTCAATGAGCAGTTCTTC. Its protein product is CASSFFGRDFFNEQFF.

The V and J genes are TRBV5-1 and TRBJ2-1; 8 bases match TRBD2. The ends lost 3 bases at V and 5 bases at J; junction bases unmatched: 10. Germline values: CDR1 SGHRS, CDR2 YFSETQ. The CDR3 has 16 residues. The CDR3 region is CASSSDPGLGNNEQFF. The CDR3, as DNA: TGCGCCAGCAGCTCTGACCCGGGACTAGGCAACAATGAGCAGTTCTTC. The full variable domain, completed using reference TRBV5-1 and TRBJ2-1, is KAGVTQTPRYLIKTRGQQVTLSCSPISGHRSVSWYQQTPGQGLQFLFEYFSETQRNKGNFPGRFSGRQFSNSRSEMNVSTLELGDSALYLCASSSDPGLGNNEQFFGPGTRLTVL.

This chain links TRBV28 with TRBJ2-1, with D tentatively TRBD1 or TRBD2 (5 bases each). CDR3 length equals 16 residues. Germline values: CDR1 MDHEN, CDR2 SYDVKM. V was clipped by 5 bases and J by 4 bases, with 18 bases between them. CDR3 protein: CASSGDRASDYNEQFF. The CDR3 DNA reads TGTGCCAGCAGTGGGGACCGCGCGTCTGATTACAATGAGCAGTTCTTC.

Details on this clone: Sequence at one end of the junction differs from germline and may be a read error. The rearrangement uses TRBV28 and TRBJ1-5; 8 bases align to TRBD1. Looked up from germline, CDR1 is MDHEN and CDR2 is SYDVKM. The CDR3 totals 15 residues. Written as DNA, the CDR3 is TGTGCCAGCAGTTTAACCGGACAGGGCAATGAGCCCCAGCATTTT. Protein product: CASSLTGQGNEPQHF.

This clone was found many times. V and J are TRBV6-4 and TRBJ2-3; no reliable D call. The V end was cut by 10 bases, the J end by 3 bases, with 8 bases between. This CDR3 has 11 residues. Germline lookup yields CDR1 MRHNA and CDR2 SNTAGT. The CDR3 DNA sequence: TGTGCCATCAGGCAAACAGATACGCAGTATTTT. The encoded protein is CAIRQTDTQYF.

This chain joins TRBV25-1 and TRBJ1-2; D perhaps matches TRBD1 (5 bases). Per germline, CDR1 MGHDK and CDR2 SYGVNS. CDR3 length: 14 amino acids. Trimming stripped 7 bases from V and 3 bases from J, with 15 bases between. The CDR3 DNA reads as TGTGCCAGCAAGGCCTCAGGGTTATACTATGGCTACACCTTC. Translation gives CASKASGLYYGYTF.

This clone was seen repeatedly, ten times or more. The CDR3 region has the DNA TGTGCCAGCAGCCCTCCGGGCGGAGCACAAGATAACTATGGCTACACCTTC. It specifies CASSPPGGAQDNYGYTF. The chain couples TRBV11-3 to TRBJ1-2; D not resolved. This CDR3 comprises 17 residues. Germline loops: CDR1 SGHNT, CDR2 YENEEA. V lost 5 bases and J lost 1, with 20 bases in between.

This clone was counted a few times. This chain joins TRBV6-8 and TRBJ1-4; 7 nucleotides match TRBD1. CDR1 and CDR2 (germline): MNHGY, SAAAGT. Trimming took 5 bases from V and 3 from J; bases not matched to a gene: 3. The CDR3 covers 14 residues. The CDR3 reads CASSEGTANEKLFF. The CDR3 coding sequence is TGTGCCAGCAGTGAGGGGACAGCTAATGAAAAACTGTTTTTT.

The J gene is TRBJ1-3, the V gene TRBV18, with D unresolved. CDR1 is KGHSH and CDR2 is LQKENI in the germline V gene. The V gene lost 3 bases and the J gene lost 2 bases, with 14 bases spanning the gap. The CDR3 has 16 residues. The CDR3 loop is CASSPISAAPGNTIYF. In DNA, the CDR3 is TGTGCCAGCTCACCCATTTCGGCGGCCCCTGGAAACACCATATATTTT.

This clone was seen only a few times. CDR3 coding DNA: TGTGCCTGGGAACCCAGGACAGGGACGTCCTACGAGCAGTACTTC. Its protein product is CAWEPRTGTSYEQYF. This chain joins TRBV30 and TRBJ2-7, with 8 bases matching TRBD1. The CDR3 has 15 residues. Germline V gene lookup returns CDR1 GTSNPN and CDR2 SVGIG (reference sequence). Trimming took 5 bases from V and 1 from J; bases not matched to a gene: 10.